The entry below describes one TCR beta chain. These data are taken from a study of blood T cell repertoires in COVID-19. For the study at large: Acute and convalescent COVID-19 samples came from the United States, Italy and Spain. Nucleic acid was either cDNA or gDNA, and it came from T cells, B-cell-depleted T cells, or PBMCs.

Original processing notes: Estimates of nucleated cell counts were drawn from the amplification of reference gene primers. Assay: immunoSEQ multiplex PCR; the TCRdb copy retains only in-frame clones and omits some. D and trimming come from the DNA, and the V and J calls and clone size come from that table. The table lists 130,000 or so clones, approximately 70% of them singletons, with 1.5% to 2% in the top ten. This CDR3 is 12 amino acids long. From germline, CDR1 is SGHTA and CDR2 FQGNSA. V gave up 5 bases and J gave up 9 bases, with 11 bases separating them. The rearrangement joins TRBV7-2 to TRBJ2-1, with a possible D match to TRBD1 (5 bases). Sequencing was carried out using peripheral blood. This receptor was obtained from a woman aged 70-85 years with acute or convalescent COVID-19. CDR3 sequence (DNA): TGTGCCAGCAGCGCTGGGGCCGGTGAGCAGTTCTTC. Its translation is CASSAGAGEQFF.